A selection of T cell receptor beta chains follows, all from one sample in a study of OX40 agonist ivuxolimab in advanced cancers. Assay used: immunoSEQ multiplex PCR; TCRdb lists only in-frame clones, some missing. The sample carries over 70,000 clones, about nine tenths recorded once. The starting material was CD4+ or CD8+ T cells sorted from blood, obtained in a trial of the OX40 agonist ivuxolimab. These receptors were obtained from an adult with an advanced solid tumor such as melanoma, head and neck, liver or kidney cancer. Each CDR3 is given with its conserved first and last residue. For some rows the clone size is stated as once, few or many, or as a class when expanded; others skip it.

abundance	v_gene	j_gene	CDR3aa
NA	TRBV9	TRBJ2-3	CATIKGDVAVERDTQYF
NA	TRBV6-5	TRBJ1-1	CASSRDRGDTEAFF
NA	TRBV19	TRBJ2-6	CASSLGTASGANVLTF
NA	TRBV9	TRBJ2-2	CASSLGQGNTGELFF
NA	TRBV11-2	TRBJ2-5	CASSLNGGQGETQYF
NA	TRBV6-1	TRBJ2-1	CASSEGTSGSLGEQFF
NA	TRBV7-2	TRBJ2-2	CASRPPGGELFF
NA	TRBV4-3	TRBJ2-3	CASSQIDRGDTQYF
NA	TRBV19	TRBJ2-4	CASSTFSAGGAKNIQYF
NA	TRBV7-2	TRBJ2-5	CASSLLGDREETQYF
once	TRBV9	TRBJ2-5	CASSGLAGLETQYF
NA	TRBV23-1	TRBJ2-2	CASSQPLATGELFF
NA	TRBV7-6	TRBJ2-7	CASSPRLAGSYEQYF
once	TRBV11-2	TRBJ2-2	CASSGPVGSRVTGELFF
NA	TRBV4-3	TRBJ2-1	CASSQDASGSRNEQFF
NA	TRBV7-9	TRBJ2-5	CASSFSTDVETQYF
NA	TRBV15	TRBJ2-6	CATRYSGESGANVLTF
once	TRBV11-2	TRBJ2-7	CASSLGITGVPREQYF
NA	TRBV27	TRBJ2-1	CASSYRDRVHNEQFF
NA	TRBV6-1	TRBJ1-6	CASSGTGGAANSPLHF
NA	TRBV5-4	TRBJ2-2	CASSQETGELFF
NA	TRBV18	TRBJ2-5	CASSPGLGETQYF
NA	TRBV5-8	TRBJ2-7	CASRIGTGLPREQYF
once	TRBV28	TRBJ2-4	CASSRQSKNIQYF
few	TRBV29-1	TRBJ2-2	CSVERGRRTGELFF
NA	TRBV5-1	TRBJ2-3	CASNLGIGTDTQYF
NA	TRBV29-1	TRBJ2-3	CSVAGTSGSADTQYF
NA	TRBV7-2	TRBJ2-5	CASNPSGRAGGETQYF
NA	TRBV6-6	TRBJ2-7	CASVGRDEQYF
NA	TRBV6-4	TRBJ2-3	CASSRTSGAWDTQYF
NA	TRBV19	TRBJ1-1	CASGLRHEAFF
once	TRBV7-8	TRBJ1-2	CASSLRSARGGYTF
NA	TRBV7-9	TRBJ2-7	CASSPTLGTSYEQYF